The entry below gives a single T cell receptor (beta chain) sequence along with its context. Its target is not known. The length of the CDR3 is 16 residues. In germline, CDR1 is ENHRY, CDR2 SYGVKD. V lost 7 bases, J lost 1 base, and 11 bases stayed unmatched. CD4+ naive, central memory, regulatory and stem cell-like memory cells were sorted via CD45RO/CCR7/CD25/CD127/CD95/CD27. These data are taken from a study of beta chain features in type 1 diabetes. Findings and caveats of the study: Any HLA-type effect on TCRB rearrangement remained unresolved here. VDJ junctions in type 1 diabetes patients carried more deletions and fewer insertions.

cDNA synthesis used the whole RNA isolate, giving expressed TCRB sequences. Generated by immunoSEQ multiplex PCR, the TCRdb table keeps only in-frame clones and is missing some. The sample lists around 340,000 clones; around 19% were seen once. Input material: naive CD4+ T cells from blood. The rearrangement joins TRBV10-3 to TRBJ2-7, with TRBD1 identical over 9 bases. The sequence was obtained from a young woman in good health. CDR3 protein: CAITKAPGQGSYEQYF. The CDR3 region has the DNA TGTGCCATCACCAAAGCCCCGGGACAGGGATCCTACGAGCAGTACTTC.